The present TCR beta chain was sequenced within a study of blood T cell repertoires in COVID-19. Patients in Seattle were enrolled during active infection, then followed longitudinally. The repertoire was sequenced with immunoSEQ multiplex PCR; TCRdb's copy has only in-frame clones and lacks some. Found here are approximately 140,000 clones, about four fifths of them singletons; the top ten hold almost 9%. The sample was peripheral blood. The receptor was derived from a man in his thirties or forties with COVID-19, enrolled during active disease.

The CDR3 loop reads CASRPGGDGNQPQHF. The CDR3 DNA is TGTGCCAGCAGGCCCGGGGGGGACGGAAATCAGCCCCAGCATTTT. V and J are TRBV6-6 and TRBJ1-5, with a weak D call TRBD1 (5 bases). V lost 6 bases to trimming and J lost 4 bases, with 16 bases between them. The CDR3 spans 15 residues. Germline V gives CDR1 MNHNY, CDR2 SVGAGI (reference sequence).